A selection of T cell receptor beta chains follows, all from one sample in a study of Graves' ophthalmopathy and Graves' hyperthyroidism. One entry per CDR3 protein, called by TCRdb with MiXCR from the multiplex PCR reads. The table lists 350,000 to 400,000 distinct CDR3 sequences, around 18% of them singletons. The material sequenced was peripheral blood. The receptors originated from a woman aged 18-35 years with Graves' ophthalmopathy. CDR3s include the opening cysteine and the closing phenylalanine or tryptophan. The D gene is left open where the match is weak. Rows give clone size only sometimes, using once, few, many, or a class for an expanded clone.

TRBV3-1,13,.,many,TRBJ1-1,TGTGCCAGCAGTCGGAACGTGCTGACTGAAGCTTTCTTT,CASSRNVLTEAFF
TRBV24-1,14,.,many,TRBJ2-2,TGTGCCACCAGTGAATCGATCTACACCGGGGAGCTGTTTTTT,CATSESIYTGELFF
TRBV7-2,15,TRBD1,many,TRBJ1-2,TGTGCCAGCAGCTTGGGACAGCTCACTTACTATGGCTACACCTTC,CASSLGQLTYYGYTF
TRBV7-3,13,.,many,TRBJ2-5,TGTGCCAGCAGCCCGCCAGGGTCTGAGACCCAGTACTTC,CASSPPGSETQYF
TRBV27,14,TRBD1,.,TRBJ2-7,TGTGCCAGCAGTATTAGCCGGACAGGCCTGGAGCAGTACTTC,CASSISRTGLEQYF
TRBV10-3,13,.,many,TRBJ1-3,TGTGCCATCCGGGCAGCCCTGGAGGGCACCATATATTTT,CAIRAALEGTIYF
TRBV28,14,.,many,TRBJ2-7,TGTGCCAGCAGCCCGCCGGGACCATCCTACGAGCAGTACTTC,CASSPPGPSYEQYF
TRBV9,15,.,many,TRBJ1-2,TGTGCCAGCAGCGTCTTTACAGGAGGAAACTATGGCTACACCTTC,CASSVFTGGNYGYTF
TRBV4-3,15,TRBD1,many,TRBJ1-1,TGCGCCAGCAGCCAACTCAGGACAGGGGCCACTGAAGCTTTCTTT,CASSQLRTGATEAFF
TRBV2,13,.,many,TRBJ1-1,TGTGCCAGCGGCGTCTCGAGGAGCACTGAAGCTTTCTTT,CASGVSRSTEAFF
TRBV7-2,17,.,.,TRBJ1-2,TGTGCCAGCAGCTTAGCGCCCCACAGGGCCGGTAACTATGGCTACACCTTC,CASSLAPHRAGNYGYTF
TRBV27,16,TRBD1,many,TRBJ1-6,TGTGCCAGCAGTTCACCACCGGGACAGGGTGTATCACCCCTCCACTTT,CASSSPPGQGVSPLHF
TRBV14,17,.,many,TRBJ2-7,TGTGCCAGCAGCCAGGCCAGAGAGCGTTTGAGTAACTACGAGCAGTACTTC,CASSQARERLSNYEQYF
TRBV6-5,16,TRBD2,many,TRBJ2-7,TGTGCCAGCAGCCCCACCTGGACTAGCGGGTCCGACGAGCAGTACTTC,CASSPTWTSGSDEQYF
TRBV7-3,16,.,many,TRBJ2-2,TGTGCCAGCAGCTTAACTAATGCGGGGACGGCCGGGGAGCTGTTTTTT,CASSLTNAGTAGELFF
TRBV6-5,14,TRBD1,.,TRBJ2-5,TGTGCCAGCAGTTACGAAGAGGGGGCAAGATCCCAGTACTTC,CASSYEEGARSQYF
TRBV6-1,12,TRBD2,.,TRBJ2-7,TGTGCCAGCAGTGAAGCACCGGGAGGGCCGTACTTC,CASSEAPGGPYF
TRBV28,15,.,many,TRBJ1-5,TGTGCCAGCAGTTTACGCCGGGATAGCAATCAGCCCCAGCATTTT,CASSLRRDSNQPQHF
TRBV5-1,14,TRBD1,many,TRBJ2-2,TGCGCCAGCAGCTTGCGACAGGGGGCCGGGGAGCTGTTTTTT,CASSLRQGAGELFF
TRBV30,14,.,many,TRBJ1-3,TGTGCCCGCGGCGGCCTCCCCATTGGAAACACCATATATTTT,CARGGLPIGNTIYF
TRBV20-1,15,.,many,TRBJ2-7,TGCAGTGCTAGTTATCGTTCGGGAGCTGGCTTCGAGCAGTACTTC,CSASYRSGAGFEQYF
TRBV24-1,17,.,many,TRBJ1-1,TGTGCCACCAGTGACCAACCCGGGGGGGGGTCGCGCACTGAAGCTTTCTTT,CATSDQPGGGSRTEAFF
TRBV20-1,14,.,.,TRBJ1-2,TGCAGTGCGACGCCTCGGGGGCTTGCCTATGGCTACACCTTC,CSATPRGLAYGYTF
TRBV11-2,14,TRBD2,many,TRBJ2-7,TGTGCCAGCAGCCGGGCTAGCGGTCACTACGAGCAGTACTTC,CASSRASGHYEQYF